These 2 T cell receptor beta chains came from one sample sequenced in a study of shared clonotypes between healthy human individuals. Method: immunoSEQ multiplex PCR; TCRdb's copy keeps in-frame clones and lacks some. The sample yields about 2.4 million clones, 85% to 95% seen once. Sequenced input: naive CD4+ T cells sorted from blood. Subset described: CD45RA+ positively selected. The receptors were gathered from a man younger than 30 in good health.

This chain joins TRBV27 and TRBJ2-7, with 8 bases that match TRBD1. V lost 5 bases, J lost 6 bases, and 6 bases stayed unmatched. The CDR3 sequence is 13 residues long. Looked up from germline, CDR1 is MNHEY and CDR2 is SMNVEV (reference sequence). As DNA, the CDR3 is TGTGCCAGCAGTAGCCCAGGGGGCCTCGAGCAGTACTTC. It is translated as CASSSPGGLEQYF.

The chain recombines TRBV10-3 with TRBJ2-2; the match to TRBD1 covers 7 bases. After removal of 7 bases from V and 5 bases from J, the junction contained 7 bases not matched to a gene. The V gene's germline CDR1 is ENHRY and CDR2 SYGVKD. The CDR3 runs to 14 residues. For the CDR3, the DNA is TGTGCCATCACCGACAGGGCGGGTACCGGGGAGCTGTTTTTT. It specifies CAITDRAGTGELFF.